A selection of T cell receptor beta chains follows, all from one sample in a study of regulatory T cells in long-lasting Graves disease. TCRdb ran MiXCR on the multiplex PCR reads and lists one entry per CDR3 protein. The sample has 550,000 to 650,000 distinct CDR3 sequences; about 15% are singletons. This same sample was also taken into another study, of T cells in Graves' hyperthyroidism and ophthalmopathy.

This specimen was peripheral blood mononuclear cells (PBMCs), taken at new diagnosis, from a patient treated with antithyroid drugs. These receptors all come from a man aged 18 to 29 with Graves disease. CDR3s include the opening cysteine and the closing phenylalanine or tryptophan. Part of the rows lack a size; the others show once, few, many or a class for expanded clones.

v_gene	abundance	j_gene	CDR3aa
TRBV11-2	NA	TRBJ2-1	CASSSPALPYNEQFF
TRBV6-2/TRBV6-3	NA	TRBJ1-1	CASSYSFTGGGRSRTEAFF
TRBV30	many	TRBJ1-1	CAWSVEQKAFF
TRBV10-3	many	TRBJ1-1	CAISPGTTEAFF
TRBV6-1	many	TRBJ2-7	CASSDRRGQGYEQYF
TRBV5-1	NA	TRBJ2-7	CAGSPGTSGYEQYF
TRBV28	many	TRBJ2-5	CASSFAVEETQYF
TRBV30	many	TRBJ2-5	CAWSGDRGRETQYF
TRBV20-1	many	TRBJ2-7	CSARDVGRGYEQYF
TRBV2	many	TRBJ1-1	CANSETGVNTEAFF
TRBV19	many	TRBJ2-5	CASSAKTGGGETQYF
TRBV6-9	NA	TRBJ1-3	CASSYFSSSGSSGNTIYF
TRBV11-2	many	TRBJ2-5	CASSSLYQETQYF
TRBV12-3/TRBV12-4	many	TRBJ1-2	CASRRDRVGGYTF
TRBV20-1	many	TRBJ2-1	CSAREAGSEQFF
TRBV6-1	many	TRBJ2-7	CATKGAGPYEQYF
TRBV7-3	many	TRBJ2-2	CASSLTGISGRYTGELFF
TRBV9	few	TRBJ1-1	CASSVVDRGGEAFF
TRBV19	NA	TRBJ2-2	CASTGSTGLQTGELFF
TRBV20-1	many	TRBJ2-7	CSASQWLGLASYEQYF
TRBV13	few	TRBJ2-1	CASSLVKGWGYNEQFF
TRBV20-1	few	TRBJ2-7	CSGQGSSYEQYF
TRBV25-1	NA	TRBJ1-1	CASSETGHDTEAFF
TRBV24-1	many	TRBJ2-7	CATSDPDRVSGLLEQYF
TRBV6-2/TRBV6-3	many	TRBJ1-4	CASELPGRGVKLFF
TRBV11-2	many	TRBJ2-7	CASSPRTSDYEQYF
TRBV11-3	many	TRBJ2-5	CASSQGVRKTQYF
TRBV20-1	few	TRBJ2-1	CSATGTSGIRFF
TRBV24-1	many	TRBJ1-1	CATRTGPTEAFF
TRBV20-1	NA	NA	CSARDLVLADQETQYF
TRBV3-1	many	TRBJ2-1	CASSHDRGRSYNEQFF
TRBV5-1	NA	TRBJ2-5	CASSLAWWREGGETQYF
TRBV12-3/TRBV12-4	many	TRBJ1-1	CASSFLDRGTEAFF
TRBV20-1	NA	TRBJ2-1	CSASSRTSGSFNNEQFF
TRBV28	NA	TRBJ2-6	CASSLGGYGANVLTF
TRBV20-1	NA	TRBJ1-5	CSAGPLREGNNQPQHF
TRBV2	many	TRBJ2-7	CASSEGWRGNYEQYF
TRBV20-1	NA	TRBJ2-2	CSARTRDYHTGELFF
TRBV6-4	NA	TRBJ2-1	CASSDREENEQFF
TRBV11-2	NA	TRBJ2-1	CASSLEVVVQGARDEQFF
TRBV5-1	NA	TRBJ2-5	CASSLRASGRFQETQYF
TRBV27	many	TRBJ2-7	CASSPVPWPKIRGENEQYF
TRBV11-2	many	TRBJ2-3	CASSTIWASTDTQYF
TRBV12-3/TRBV12-4	many	TRBJ2-2	CASTYLPQGYTGELFF
TRBV19	NA	TRBJ1-4	CASRPRQGRNEKLLF
TRBV5-1	NA	TRBJ1-2	CASSLRQGATPGGYTF
TRBV2	many	TRBJ2-1	CASRGTGGPGNEQFF
TRBV20-1	few	TRBJ1-2	CSARRGELGYTF
TRBV4-2	NA	TRBJ2-7	CASSQDSAGRGYEQYF
TRBV29-1	few	TRBJ1-1	CSAGDRGKLAFF
TRBV6-1	many	TRBJ2-7	CASTLPQGTYEQYF
TRBV20-1	many	TRBJ2-7	CSALGQGNYEQYF
TRBV28	many	TRBJ1-1	CASSEPGTGILAFF
TRBV6-1	NA	TRBJ2-7	CASSERTLRPYEQYF
TRBV28	few	TRBJ2-1	CASRTLQGGSYNEQFF
TRBV9	NA	TRBJ2-7	CASSVGPADYEQYF
TRBV6-5	NA	TRBJ2-2	CASSHLNTGELFF
TRBV10-3	many	TRBJ1-1	CAISEGARKAFF
TRBV3-1	many	TRBJ2-1	CASNGGYNEQFF